Here is one T cell receptor (beta chain) with its context. The record originates from a study of blood T cells in healthy people across ages. A sample-barcoded 5' primer and a J-beta primer mix were used in a second PCR of about 7 to 12 cycles. TCRdb analysed the 5' RACE reads with MiXCR anew, one entry per CDR3 protein. The sample has 1,100,000 or so distinct CDR3 sequences, 40% to 45% seen once; the top ten hold 18%. Losses at the gene ends were 1 base for V and 7 bases for J; bases not matched to a gene: 12. The CDR3 has 16 residues. CDR1 and CDR2 from the germline V gene are SEHNR and FQNEAQ (reference sequence). All donors came from Russia, were Caucasian and healthy, and spanned ages about 6 to 100.

This receptor was identified in a woman aged 60-75 years in good health. Sequencing used blood. The chain combines TRBV7-9 with TRBJ2-7; 8 nucleotides align to TRBD1. The CDR3 reads CASSLGGTGRLGEQYF. In nucleotides, the CDR3 is TGTGCCAGCAGCTTAGGGGGGACAGGTCGTCTTGGGGAGCAGTACTTC. Full variable domain (missing parts from reference TRBV7-9 and TRBJ2-7): DTGVSQNPRHKITKRGQNVTFRCDPISEHNRLYWYRQTLGQGPEFLTYFQNEAQLEKSRLLSDRFSAERPKGSFSTLEIQRTEQGDSAMYLCASSLGGTGRLGEQYFGPGTRLTVT.